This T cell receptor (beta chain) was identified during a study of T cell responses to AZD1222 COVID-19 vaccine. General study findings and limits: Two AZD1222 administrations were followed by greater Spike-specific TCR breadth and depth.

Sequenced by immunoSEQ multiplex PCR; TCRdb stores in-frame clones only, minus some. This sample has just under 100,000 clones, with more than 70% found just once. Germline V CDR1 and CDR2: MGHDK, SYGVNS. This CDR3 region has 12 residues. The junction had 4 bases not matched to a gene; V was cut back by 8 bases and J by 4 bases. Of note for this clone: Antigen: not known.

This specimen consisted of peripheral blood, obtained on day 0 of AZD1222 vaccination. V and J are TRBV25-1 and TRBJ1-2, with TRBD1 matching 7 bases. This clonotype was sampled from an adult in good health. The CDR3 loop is CASGGQPYGYTF. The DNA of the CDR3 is TGTGCCAGCGGGGGACAGCCCTATGGCTACACCTTC.